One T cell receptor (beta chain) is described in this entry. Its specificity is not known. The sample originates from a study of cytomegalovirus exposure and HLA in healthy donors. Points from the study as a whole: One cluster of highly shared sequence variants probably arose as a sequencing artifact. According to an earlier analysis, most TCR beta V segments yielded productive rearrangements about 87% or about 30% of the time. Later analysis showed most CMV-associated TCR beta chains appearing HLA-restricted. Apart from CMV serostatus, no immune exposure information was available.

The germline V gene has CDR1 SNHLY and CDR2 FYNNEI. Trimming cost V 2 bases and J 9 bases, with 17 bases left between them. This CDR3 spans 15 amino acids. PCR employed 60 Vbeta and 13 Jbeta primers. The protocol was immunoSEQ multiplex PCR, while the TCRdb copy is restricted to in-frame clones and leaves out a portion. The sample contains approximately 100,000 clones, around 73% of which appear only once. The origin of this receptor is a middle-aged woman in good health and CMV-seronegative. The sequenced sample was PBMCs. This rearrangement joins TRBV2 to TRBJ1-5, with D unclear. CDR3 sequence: CASSESGGLLGPQHF. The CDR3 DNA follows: TGTGCCAGCAGTGAATCTGGAGGTCTATTGGGGCCCCAGCATTTT.